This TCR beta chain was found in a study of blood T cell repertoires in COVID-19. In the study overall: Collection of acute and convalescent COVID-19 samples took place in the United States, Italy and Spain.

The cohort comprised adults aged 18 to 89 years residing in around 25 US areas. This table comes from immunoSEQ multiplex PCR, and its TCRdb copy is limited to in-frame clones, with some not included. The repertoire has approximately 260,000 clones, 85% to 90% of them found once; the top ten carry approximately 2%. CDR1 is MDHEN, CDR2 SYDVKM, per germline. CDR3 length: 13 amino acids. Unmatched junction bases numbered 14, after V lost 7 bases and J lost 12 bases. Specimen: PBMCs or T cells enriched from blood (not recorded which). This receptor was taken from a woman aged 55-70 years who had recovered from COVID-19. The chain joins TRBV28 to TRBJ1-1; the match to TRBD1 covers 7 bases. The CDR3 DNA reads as TGTGCCAGCACCCAAATAGGGGGACAGAAATCTTTCTTT. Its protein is CASTQIGGQKSFF.